The clone carrying this T cell receptor (beta chain) was found a few times. All patients were untreated before thyroid surgery. Between the trimmed V and J ends, which lost 5 bases and 4 bases, there was a span of 17 bases. The CDR3 has 15 residues. Germline V gene sequence: CDR1 MNHNS, CDR2 SASEGT. The sample originates from a study of metastatic and nonmetastatic thyroid tumors. Study-wide background: Blood and tumor or nodule tissue repertoires from malignant and benign thyroid patients were compared.

In the original workflow: The study took CDR3 differences across clinicopathological groups and made a distant-metastasis classifier for papillary thyroid cancer from them. Via MiXCR, TCRdb re-called the PCR reads. Here the V and J calls rest on TCRdb's processing, not on the authors' analysis. The sample includes some 6,000 clones, roughly 25% of them seen just once. Input material: adjacent normal tissue. The TCR was taken from a male donor with papillary thyroid cancer or a benign thyroid nodule (not recorded which). Some clones in this sample may be carry-over from other donors' samples. The chain carries TRBV6-1 and TRBJ2-5; D uncertain. The CDR3 DNA reads as TGTGCCAGCAGTACCGACGGGTGGGATCGAGAGACCCAGTACTTC. It translates to CASSTDGWDRETQYF.